The 24 T cell receptor beta chains in this list originate from one sample, sequenced in a study of T cell responses to AZD1222 COVID-19 vaccine. The assay was immunoSEQ multiplex PCR, and TCRdb's table has in-frame clones only and misses some. Of 100,000 to 150,000 clones listed, roughly 87% are singletons. Sequenced here: peripheral blood, sampled on day 0 of MenACWY control vaccination. The origin of the receptors is an adult in good health.

The J gene is TRBJ2-5, the V gene TRBV19, with 8 bases matching TRBD2. CDR1 and CDR2 from the germline V gene are LNHDA and SQIVND (reference sequence). CDR3 length equals 16 residues. After removal of 5 bases from V and 4 bases from J, the junction contained 12 bases not matched to a gene. CDR3 bases: TGTGCCAGTAGTTGGGGGAGAGGGCTAGCGGGAGAGACCCAGTACTTC. Its protein is CASSWGRGLAGETQYF.

The chain couples TRBV6-5 to TRBJ1-3; D might be TRBD1 (6 bases). This CDR3 has 14 amino acids. Germline loops: CDR1 MNHEY, CDR2 SVGAGI. Trimming took 10 bases from V and 0 from J, leaving 13 bases between them. The CDR3 DNA reads TGTGCCACCTCTGACAGGTCCTCTGGAAACACCATATATTTT. The encoded protein is CATSDRSSGNTIYF.

This chain uses TRBV18 with TRBJ2-7; TRBD1 aligns across 8 bases. V shed 5 bases and J 3 bases; nucleotides not matched to a gene: 9. The germline CDR1 and CDR2 sequences are KGHSH and LQKENI. CDR3 length: 15 amino acids. CDR3 protein: CASSRGTGERYEQYF. In DNA, the CDR3 is TGTGCCAGCTCAAGAGGGACAGGCGAACGCTACGAGCAGTACTTC.

The chain recombines TRBV11-2 with TRBJ2-7; 11 bases align to TRBD2. The CDR3 has 18 residues. Germline loops: CDR1 SGHAT, CDR2 FQNNGV. The V segment lost 0 bases and the J segment 1 base; nucleotides outside the gene matches: 8. The CDR3 loop reads CASSLDWGGLADSYEQYF. Written as DNA, the CDR3 is TGTGCCAGCAGCTTAGATTGGGGGGGACTAGCGGATTCCTACGAGCAGTACTTC.

This chain joins TRBV6-7 and TRBJ2-1, with D tentatively TRBD1 (5 bases). TRBV6-7 qualifies as an ORF whose function is uncertain. Deletions cut 0 bases from V and 4 bases from J, with 10 bases between. There are 15 residues in the CDR3. The DNA for the CDR3 is TGTGCCAGCAGTTACTCGAATGCAGGGTACAATGAGCAGTTCTTC. Its protein is CASSYSNAGYNEQFF.

This chain uses TRBV28 with TRBJ1-2; a possible D gene is TRBD1 (6 bases). Per germline, CDR1 MDHEN and CDR2 SYDVKM. V was clipped by 6 bases and J by 4 bases, with 12 bases between them. The CDR3 extends over 13 amino acids. The CDR3 spells CASRSGGVYGYTF. CDR3 DNA sequence: TGTGCCAGCAGATCGGGGGGCGTCTATGGCTACACCTTC.

The gene calls are TRBV19 and TRBJ1-6; 7 positions agree with TRBD1. J was trimmed by 7 bases and V by 2 bases; bases with no gene match: 26. Germline V gene data show CDR1 as LNHDA and CDR2 as SQIVND (reference sequence). There are 22 residues in the CDR3. The CDR3 region has the DNA TGTGCCAGTAGTATATCCCCTGGGATCGAATCGACATTCGGGACAGCAAATTCACCCCTCCACTTT. Translation: CASSISPGIESTFGTANSPLHF. Complete variable domain (other parts from reference TRBV19 and TRBJ1-6): DGGITQSPKYLFRKEGQNVTLSCEQNLNHDAMYWYRQDPGQGLRLIYYSQIVNDFQKGDIAEGYSVSREKKESFPLTVTSAQKNPTAFYLCASSISPGIESTFGTANSPLHFGNGTRLTVT.

This chain uses TRBV7-2 with TRBJ1-3, with D perhaps matching TRBD1 (5 bases). The V end lost 2 bases, the J end lost 4 bases, and 9 bases lay between the germline ends. Germline-derived CDR1 and CDR2 are SGHTA and FQGNSA. This CDR3 contains 14 residues. Here the CDR3 DNA reads TGTGCCAGCAGCTTATCGGGGGTCGGAAACACCATATATTTT. Protein sequence: CASSLSGVGNTIYF.

The rearrangement links TRBV5-1 to TRBJ1-1; TRBD1 agrees at 9 bases. The trim removed 5 bases at V and 6 bases at J, leaving 5 bases unmatched. Germline CDR1 and CDR2: SGHRS and YFSETQ. CDR3 length: 13 residues. The CDR3 region has the DNA TGCGCCAGCAGGGAGGGACAGGGTCCTGAAGCTTTCTTT. The encoded protein is CASREGQGPEAFF.

The chain couples TRBV7-9 to TRBJ1-4; D not certain. Trimming pared 5 bases from V and 7 bases from J, leaving 14 bases between. This CDR3 region has 14 residues. The germline V gene has CDR1 SEHNR and CDR2 FQNEAQ (reference sequence). DNA of the CDR3: TGTGCCAGCAGCGGAGACGTTTGGGGTGAAAAACTGTTTTTT. It yields the protein CASSGDVWGEKLFF.

V gene TRBV6-5 combines with J gene TRBJ2-7; TRBD2 matches at 11 bases. The length of the CDR3 is 15 residues. Germline V gene lookup returns CDR1 MNHEY and CDR2 SVGAGI. Losses at the gene ends were 5 bases for V and 4 bases for J; bases not matched to a gene: 7. CDR3 sequence: CASSPTGLAAYEQYF. As DNA, the CDR3 is TGTGCCAGCAGTCCCACGGGACTAGCGGCATACGAGCAGTACTTC.

The V and J genes are TRBV18 and TRBJ2-7; D is unresolved. This CDR3 has 13 amino acids. The germline V and J ends were trimmed by 2 bases and 5 bases, with 10 bases remaining between them. In germline, CDR1 is KGHSH, CDR2 LQKENI. CDR3 loop: CASSPRRDHEQYV. Written as DNA, the CDR3 is TGTGCCAGCTCACCAAGAAGGGATCACGAGCAGTACGTC.

The chain combines TRBV7-9 with TRBJ2-6, with D perhaps matching TRBD1 (6 bases). The CDR3 runs to 16 residues. Germline lookup yields CDR1 SEHNR and CDR2 FQNEAQ (reference sequence). Trimming shortened V by 1 base and J by 4 bases, and 11 bases separated the two germline ends. This CDR3 is CASSLEQGSGANVLTF. CDR3 nucleotide sequence: TGTGCCAGCAGCTTAGAGCAGGGGTCAGGGGCCAACGTCCTGACTTTC.

The chain joins TRBV4-1 to TRBJ1-1; D is unresolved. Germline assignment: CDR1 MGHRA and CDR2 YSYEKL. The CDR3 is 15 residues long. Trimming removed 1 base from V and 0 bases from J, with 9 bases in between. The CDR3 is CASSQGDGMNTEAFF. In DNA, the CDR3 is TGCGCCAGCAGCCAAGGCGATGGTATGAACACTGAAGCTTTCTTT.

Points on this clone: A junction end diverges from the germline sequence, so it may reflect a read error. The rearrangement uses TRBV13 and TRBJ1-3; D unresolved. CDR3 length equals 14 residues. The germline V gene has CDR1 PRHDT and CDR2 FYEKMQ (reference sequence). As DNA, the CDR3 is TGTGCCAGCAGCTCTGCAAATTTTCGAAACGCCATATATTTT. Translation: CASSSANFRNAIYF.

The rearrangement links TRBV4-1 to TRBJ1-3, with TRBD1 matching over 8 bases. Looked up from germline, CDR1 is MGHRA and CDR2 is YSYEKL. The junction had 12 bases not matched to a gene; V was cut back by 4 bases and J by 7 bases. This CDR3 is 16 amino acids long. CDR3 region: CASSRDGQGRGNTIYF. The CDR3 coding sequence is TGCGCCAGCAGCCGGGACGGACAGGGTAGGGGGAACACCATATATTTT.

The chain has TRBV27 and TRBJ2-1, with a weak D call TRBD1 (6 bases). Trimming left V 6 bases short and J 2 bases short, with 14 bases between. The V gene's germline CDR1 is MNHEY and CDR2 SMNVEV (reference sequence). There are 15 residues in the CDR3. The CDR3 region has the DNA TGTGCCAGCAGACCTGCCGGGACAACCTACAATGAGCAGTTCTTC. It yields the protein CASRPAGTTYNEQFF.

Concerning this clone: The sample carries other DNA sequences with the same CDR3. The chain joins TRBV9 to TRBJ2-3; TRBD2 agrees at 9 bases. Unmatched junction bases numbered 3, after V lost 4 bases and J lost 0 bases. This CDR3 is built from 15 residues. Germline V gene lookup returns CDR1 SGDLS and CDR2 YYNGEE. The DNA of the CDR3 is TGTGCCAGCAGCCCGCGGGGGGGGAGCACAGATACGCAGTATTTT. Protein sequence: CASSPRGGSTDTQYF.

V is TRBV11-2 and J is TRBJ2-1; D is unclear. CDR1 is SGHAT, CDR2 FQNNGV, per germline. V lost 3 bases and J 6 bases, leaving 12 bases between the germline ends. The CDR3 covers 14 residues. DNA of the CDR3: TGTGCCAGCAGCTTTGTCATGGGTAGCAATGAGCAGTTCTTC. This encodes CASSFVMGSNEQFF.

This clone was observed a single time. The rearrangement uses TRBV7-9 and TRBJ2-2; no clear D gene. The CDR3 spans 13 residues. The V end was cut by 0 bases, the J end by 3 bases, with 2 bases between. The germline V gene has CDR1 SEHNR and CDR2 FQNEAQ (reference sequence). CDR3 region: CASSLADTGELFF. The CDR3 DNA reads as TGTGCCAGCAGCTTAGCAGACACCGGGGAGCTGTTTTTT.

This clone was counted a few times. V usage is TRBV5-1 and J usage is TRBJ1-2; 8 bases fit TRBD1. This CDR3 region has 16 residues. The germline gives CDR1 SGHRS, CDR2 YFSETQ. V lost 8 bases to trimming and J lost 8 bases; unmatched junction nucleotides: 20. The CDR3: CASFPGQVRVGEGYTF. DNA for the CDR3: TGCGCCAGTTTTCCGGGACAGGTCCGGGTAGGGGAAGGCTACACCTTC.

This chain joins TRBV6-1 and TRBJ2-5; TRBD1 matches 7 bases. This CDR3 spans 15 amino acids. With V trimmed by 0 bases and J by 5 bases, 6 bases remained unmatched. Germline loops: CDR1 MNHNS, CDR2 SASEGT. The CDR3 DNA follows: TGTGCCAGCAGTGAAGCGCTTGGGGACAGCGAGACCCAGTACTTC. This encodes CASSEALGDSETQYF.

Of note for this clone: Other nucleotide sequences from this sample produce the same CDR3. This chain joins TRBV5-5 and TRBJ2-7; 10 nucleotides match TRBD2. The CDR3 contains 15 residues. Germline V gives CDR1 SGHKS, CDR2 YYEKEE (reference sequence). J was trimmed by 1 base and V by 4 bases; bases with no gene match: 5. Here the CDR3 DNA reads TGTGCCAGCAGCCTAGGACTAGCGGCATCCTACGAGCAGTACTTC. Protein sequence: CASSLGLAASYEQYF.

The chain has TRBV19 and TRBJ2-2; D is possibly TRBD2 (5 bases). In germline, CDR1 is LNHDA, CDR2 SQIVND (reference sequence). The CDR3 loop spans 14 amino acids. V lost 1 base and J 8 bases, leaving 11 bases between the germline ends. The chain's CDR3 is CASSIGQGRGELFF. The CDR3 DNA reads TGTGCCAGTAGTATAGGGCAAGGGAGAGGGGAGCTGTTTTTT.